This T cell receptor (beta chain) was sequenced for a study of T cell responses to AZD1222 COVID-19 vaccine. Points from the study as a whole: Regions left unmutated in variants are reportedly the target of nearly half of spike-specific TCRs. Spike-specific TCR breadth and depth were elevated following two AZD1222 doses. Donors in the cohort were predominantly white British and more often female, and clonal diversity was possibly underestimated.

Second-dose intervals near 4 or 12 weeks were combined. In regard to this clone: The antigen is not known.

Clones were sequenced by immunoSEQ multiplex PCR, and TCRdb holds only the in-frame ones, with some missing. The sample records fewer than 200,000 clones, approximately 88% being singletons. The sequencing here drew on peripheral blood, taken 28 days after the second AZD1222 dose. This sequence originates from an adult who received the AZD1222 COVID-19 vaccine.

CDR3 amino acids: CASSEYLDTVNGYTF. The CDR3 DNA is TGTGCCAGCAGTGAATATCTGGACACCGTGAATGGCTACACCTTC. The chain joins TRBV2 to TRBJ1-2; tentatively, D is TRBD1 (5 bases). The V gene's germline CDR1 is SNHLY and CDR2 FYNNEI. This CDR3 has 15 residues. Between the trimmed V and J ends, which lost 2 bases and 6 bases, there was a span of 16 bases.